This TCR beta chain was captured by sequencing in a study of blood T cell repertoires in COVID-19. Overall study context: From the United States, Italy and Spain came samples of acute and convalescent COVID-19. Sources were T cells, B-cell-depleted T cells, or PBMCs; the material itself was cDNA or gDNA.

Original processing methods: Amplification with reference gene primers provided the estimates of nucleated cell counts. Sequencing was performed with immunoSEQ multiplex PCR; in TCRdb, only in-frame clones are kept and a portion is missing. V, J and clone size reflect that table, while D and trimming were determined from the DNA. This table holds under 200,000 clones, roughly 90% found once. Sequenced sample: peripheral blood. This clonotype originated in a woman in her 70s with acute or convalescent COVID-19.

The DNA of the CDR3 is TGCGCCAGCAGCTTGGCGACAGGGGGCAGTCGGGAGACCCAGTACTTC. It codes for CASSLATGGSRETQYF. The chain uses TRBV5-1 and TRBJ2-5, with TRBD1 matching 10 bases. CDR3 size: 16 residues. Germline values: CDR1 SGHRS, CDR2 YFSETQ. The ends lost 0 bases at V and 5 bases at J; junction bases unmatched: 7.